The next 26 T cell receptor beta chains were all read from a single sample in a study of blood T cell repertoires in COVID-19. Here immunoSEQ multiplex PCR was the method, and the copy in TCRdb shows in-frame clones only, minus some. The repertoire includes about 220,000 clones, more than 65% of them detected once, and more than 2.5% sits in the top ten. The sequenced sample was peripheral blood. Source of these receptors: a woman aged 25-40 years who had recovered from COVID-19.

The V call is TRBV19, the J call TRBJ1-6, with D hard to call. V gave up 3 bases and J gave up 9 bases, with 18 bases separating them. This CDR3 is built from 16 residues. Looked up from germline, CDR1 is LNHDA and CDR2 is SQIVND (reference sequence). For the CDR3, the DNA is TGTGCCAGTAGTATTGGGTCGGGGATTCCGGGTTCACCCCTCCACTTT. It yields the protein CASSIGSGIPGSPLHF. The variable domain in full, with the rest retrieved from reference TRBV19 and TRBJ1-6, is DGGITQSPKYLFRKEGQNVTLSCEQNLNHDAMYWYRQDPGQGLRLIYYSQIVNDFQKGDIAEGYSVSREKKESFPLTVTSAQKNPTAFYLCASSIGSGIPGSPLHFGNGTRLTVT.

The chain joins TRBV30 to TRBJ1-4; 9 bases line up with TRBD1. V lost 3 bases, J lost 7 bases, and 6 bases stayed unmatched. In germline, CDR1 is GTSNPN, CDR2 SVGIG (reference sequence). The CDR3 runs to 14 residues. This CDR3 is CAWSPGTGPEKLFF. CDR3 nucleotide sequence: TGTGCCTGGAGCCCTGGGACAGGGCCTGAAAAACTGTTTTTT.

The chain carries TRBV5-4 and TRBJ1-2, with D possibly TRBD1 on 5 matching bases. The V gene lost 2 bases and the J gene lost 4 bases, with 12 bases spanning the gap. The length of the CDR3 is 14 residues. Germline V gene data show CDR1 as SGHNT and CDR2 as YYREEE (reference sequence). CDR3 nucleotides: TGTGCCAGCAGCTTTTCCAGGGCTACCTATGGCTACACCTTC. The encoded protein is CASSFSRATYGYTF.

The rearrangement uses TRBV18 and TRBJ1-2; tentative D call: TRBD1 (5 bases). The V end lost 5 bases, the J end lost 2 bases, and 9 bases lay between the germline ends. CDR1 is KGHSH, CDR2 LQKENI, per germline. The CDR3 runs to 13 residues. This CDR3 is CASSFTGNYGYTF. The CDR3 DNA follows: TGTGCCAGCTCATTCACAGGAAACTATGGCTACACCTTC.

This chain links TRBV7-3 with TRBJ2-2, with a weak D call TRBD1 (6 bases). The CDR3 is made up of 15 amino acids. Trimming stripped 6 bases from V and 4 bases from J, with 15 bases between. CDR1 SGHTA and CDR2 FQGTGA come from the germline V gene. The CDR3 nucleotides are TGTGCCAGCAGTCGTACCGGGACAACCACCGGGGAGCTGTTTTTT. Its protein product is CASSRTGTTTGELFF.

V is TRBV2 and J is TRBJ2-3; the match to TRBD2 covers 10 bases. With V trimmed by 7 bases and J by 2 bases, 9 bases remained unmatched. This CDR3 has 16 residues. The germline CDR1 and CDR2 sequences are SNHLY and FYNNEI. The CDR3 region has the DNA TGTGCCAGCACCCGGACTAGCGGCACACACACAGATACGCAGTATTTT. Translation: CASTRTSGTHTDTQYF.

This chain links TRBV18 with TRBJ2-1, with 14 positions matching TRBD2. V lost 5 bases to trimming and J lost 8 bases; unmatched junction nucleotides: 8. Germline lookup yields CDR1 KGHSH and CDR2 LQKENI. The CDR3 consists of 16 residues. The CDR3 loop reads CASSEEGLAGVDEQFF. The CDR3 DNA reads TGTGCCAGCTCAGAAGAGGGACTAGCGGGAGTGGATGAGCAGTTCTTC.

This clone has just a few counts. V and J are TRBV6-5 and TRBJ1-2; 8 bases match TRBD1. With V trimmed by 2 bases and J by 4 bases, 6 bases remained unmatched. Germline V gives CDR1 MNHEY, CDR2 SVGAGI. The CDR3 totals 15 residues. The CDR3 loop reads CASSYAGGAGYGYTF. CDR3 nucleotides: TGTGCCAGCAGTTACGCAGGGGGCGCAGGCTATGGCTACACCTTC.

The chain carries TRBV13 and TRBJ2-7; a possible D gene is TRBD2 (6 bases). Per germline, CDR1 PRHDT and CDR2 FYEKMQ (reference sequence). CDR3 length: 14 residues. Between the trimmed V and J ends, which lost 0 bases and 2 bases, there was a span of 8 bases. Here the CDR3 DNA reads TGTGCCAGCAGCTTAGGGGCGGGGACCTACGAGCAGTACTTC. Protein: CASSLGAGTYEQYF.

The chain has TRBV2 and TRBJ1-4; 9 positions agree with TRBD1. The J segment lost 8 bases and the V segment lost 4 bases, leaving 5 bases of the junction unmatched. Germline CDR1 reads SNHLY; CDR2 reads FYNNEI. The CDR3 loop spans 14 amino acids. This chain's CDR3 is CASSVQGAQEKLFF. DNA for the CDR3: TGTGCCAGCAGTGTACAGGGGGCGCAGGAAAAACTGTTTTTT.

The gene calls are TRBV9 and TRBJ2-1; 8 bases are shared with TRBD2. The CDR3 is 16 residues long. CDR1 and CDR2 (germline): SGDLS, YYNGEE. V dropped 0 bases and J dropped 2; count of bases not matched to a gene: 4. The CDR3 nucleotides read TGTGCCAGCAGCGTAGTCCCGGGAGGGACCTACAATGAGCAGTTCTTC. It encodes CASSVVPGGTYNEQFF.

Comment on this clone: The sample holds other DNA sequences that translate to the same CDR3. J is TRBJ1-5 and V is TRBV2; 7 nucleotides agree with TRBD1. The CDR3 is made up of 14 amino acids. The V gene end was trimmed by 3 bases and the J gene end by 2 bases; junction bases not matched to a gene: 1. Germline V gene data show CDR1 as SNHLY and CDR2 as FYNNEI. The CDR3 region has the DNA TGTGCCAGCAGTGACAGGGGGGGCAATCAGCCCCAGCATTTT. It specifies CASSDRGGNQPQHF.

This clone came up once. V is TRBV5-1 and J is TRBJ1-1; no definite D call. This CDR3 region has 15 residues. Trimming removed 2 bases from V and 1 base from J, with 12 bases in between. CDR1 and CDR2 (germline): SGHRS, YFSETQ. DNA of the CDR3: TGCGCCAGCAGCTTTAACGGGGTGGGGAACACTGAAGCTTTCTTT. Translated, it gives CASSFNGVGNTEAFF.

This chain links TRBV11-2 with TRBJ1-1; no clear D. Germline V gene data show CDR1 as SGHAT and CDR2 as FQNNGV. V was pared by 1 base and J by 5 bases, with 8 bases between. This CDR3 has 13 residues. The CDR3 DNA sequence: TGTGCCAGCAGCTTAGTCCAATCAACTGAAGCTTTCTTT. Encoded protein: CASSLVQSTEAFF.

The J gene is TRBJ1-6, the V gene TRBV2, with D hard to call. Between the trimmed V and J ends, which lost 4 bases and 6 bases, there was a span of 7 bases. The germline V gene encodes CDR1 SNHLY and CDR2 FYNNEI. The CDR3 is 13 amino acids. This CDR3 is CASSGHTNSPLHF. The CDR3 DNA reads as TGTGCCAGCAGTGGGCACACTAATTCACCCCTCCACTTT.

J is TRBJ1-1 and V is TRBV27, with a tentative D call TRBD1 (5 bases). From germline, CDR1 is MNHEY and CDR2 SMNVEV (reference sequence). Trimming took 0 bases from V and 6 from J, leaving 14 bases between them. The CDR3 contains 15 residues. The CDR3 spells CASSLSLGGFSEAFF. Written as DNA, the CDR3 is TGTGCCAGCAGTTTATCCCTTGGGGGGTTCTCTGAAGCTTTCTTT.

The chain uses TRBV6-6 and TRBJ2-2; no reliable D call. V dropped 7 bases and J dropped 7 bases, with 10 bases sitting between them. Germline V gene data show CDR1 as MNHNY and CDR2 as SVGAGI (reference sequence). The CDR3 contains 12 residues. DNA of the CDR3: TGTGCCAGCACCTCCAGGATCGGGGAGCTGTTTTTT. Translated, it gives CASTSRIGELFF.

The chain is built from TRBV6-1 and TRBJ2-7, with 13 bases lining up with TRBD2. This CDR3 contains 17 residues. Germline V gene data show CDR1 as MNHNS and CDR2 as SASEGT. The V segment lost 4 bases and the J segment 3 bases; nucleotides outside the gene matches: 9. CDR3 nucleotides: TGTGCCAGCAGTGGACTCGGGACTAGCGGGATAAACTACGAGCAGTACTTC. This sequence encodes CASSGLGTSGINYEQYF.

V and J are TRBV5-1 and TRBJ2-2, with 8 bases identical to TRBD1. Germline CDR1 is SGHRS and CDR2 is YFSETQ. The V gene end was trimmed by 4 bases and the J gene end by 2 bases; junction bases not matched to a gene: 4. The CDR3 extends over 15 amino acids. CDR3 protein: CASSRGTGNTGELFF. The CDR3, as DNA: TGCGCCAGCAGCCGCGGGACAGGAAACACCGGGGAGCTGTTTTTT.

The chain recombines TRBV20-1 with TRBJ2-7; D not certain. Trimming took 3 bases from V and 3 from J, leaving 6 bases between them. This CDR3 spans 11 amino acids. Germline CDR1 reads DFQATT; CDR2 reads SNEGSKA (reference sequence). CDR3 loop: CSASSYYEQYF. The CDR3 coding sequence is TGCAGTGCTAGTTCGTACTACGAGCAGTACTTC.

With regard to this clone: Just one base apart from a much larger clone, this may be a read error. This same CDR3 is encoded by further DNA sequences in the sample. The chain uses TRBV12-3 or TRBV12-4 and TRBJ1-1, with D unresolved. The CDR3 spans 12 residues. V lost 2 bases to trimming and J lost 2 bases, with 3 bases between them. The CDR3 DNA is TGTGCCAGCAGTTTACAAAACACTGAAGCTTTCTTT. Translated, it gives CASSLQNTEAFF.

J is TRBJ2-7 and V is TRBV10-1; tentatively, D is TRBD2 (7 bases). The CDR3 runs 13 residues. With 3 bases removed from V and 6 bases from J, the gap between germline ends came to 12 bases. Germline CDR1 and CDR2: WNHNN and SYGVQD (reference sequence). The CDR3 DNA reads TGCGCCAGCAGTGACGGGGCGGGGGCCGAGCAGTACTTC. This sequence encodes CASSDGAGAEQYF.

The chain uses TRBV19 and TRBJ2-1, with TRBD2 matching 8 bases. Per the germline V gene, CDR1 is LNHDA and CDR2 is SQIVND (reference sequence). The CDR3 is made up of 15 amino acids. Losses at the gene ends were 7 bases for V and 8 bases for J; bases not matched to a gene: 13. The CDR3: CASILTSGTGDEQFF. CDR3 bases: TGTGCCAGTATTTTAACTAGCGGTACCGGAGATGAGCAGTTCTTC.

The rearrangement uses TRBV30 and TRBJ2-5; 13 nucleotides align to TRBD2. The CDR3 loop spans 15 amino acids. Per germline, CDR1 GTSNPN and CDR2 SVGIG (reference sequence). V dropped 2 bases and J dropped 2; count of bases not matched to a gene: 2. Here the CDR3 reads CAWSQTSGRQETQYF. Here the CDR3 DNA reads TGTGCCTGGAGTCAGACTAGCGGGAGGCAAGAGACCCAGTACTTC.

This clone was counted only a few times. V is TRBV5-6 and J is TRBJ2-5; 8 bases match TRBD2. This CDR3 is 14 amino acids long. Germline V gives CDR1 SGHDT, CDR2 YYEEEE. J lost 3 bases, V lost 2 bases, and 3 bases had no gene match. Here the CDR3 reads CASSFGGVEETQYF. CDR3 DNA: TGTGCCAGCAGCTTCGGGGGGGTCGAAGAGACCCAGTACTTC.

The gene calls are TRBV2 and TRBJ2-7, with 8 positions matching TRBD1. The CDR3 runs 17 residues. Looked up from germline, CDR1 is SNHLY and CDR2 is FYNNEI. V gave up 6 bases and J gave up 0 bases; unmatched junction bases: 13. The chain's CDR3 is CASSGDPRGLSSYEQYF. CDR3 in DNA: TGTGCCAGCAGCGGAGACCCCAGGGGGCTCAGCTCCTACGAGCAGTACTTC.